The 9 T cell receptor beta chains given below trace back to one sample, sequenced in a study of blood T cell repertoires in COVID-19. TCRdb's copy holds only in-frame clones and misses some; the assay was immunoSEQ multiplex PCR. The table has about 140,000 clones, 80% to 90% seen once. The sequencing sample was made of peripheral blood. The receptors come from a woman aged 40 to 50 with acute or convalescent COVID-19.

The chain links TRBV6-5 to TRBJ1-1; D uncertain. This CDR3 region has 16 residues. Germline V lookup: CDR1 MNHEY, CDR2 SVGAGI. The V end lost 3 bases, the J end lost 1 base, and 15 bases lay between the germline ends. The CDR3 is CASSYLKLEKNTEAFF. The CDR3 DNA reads TGTGCCAGCAGTTATTTGAAACTCGAGAAGAACACTGAAGCTTTCTTT.

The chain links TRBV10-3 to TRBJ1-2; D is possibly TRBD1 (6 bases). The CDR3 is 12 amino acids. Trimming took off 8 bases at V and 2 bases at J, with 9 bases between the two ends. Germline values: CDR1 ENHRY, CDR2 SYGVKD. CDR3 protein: CAIGQSNYGYTF. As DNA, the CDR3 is TGTGCCATCGGACAGTCCAACTATGGCTACACCTTC.

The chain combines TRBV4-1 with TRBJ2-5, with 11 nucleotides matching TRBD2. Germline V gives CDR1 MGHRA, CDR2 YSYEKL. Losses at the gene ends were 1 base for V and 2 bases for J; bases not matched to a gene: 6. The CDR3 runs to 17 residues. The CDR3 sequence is CASSQGPSGGFQETQYF. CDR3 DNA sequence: TGCGCCAGCAGCCAAGGTCCTAGCGGGGGGTTTCAAGAGACCCAGTACTTC.

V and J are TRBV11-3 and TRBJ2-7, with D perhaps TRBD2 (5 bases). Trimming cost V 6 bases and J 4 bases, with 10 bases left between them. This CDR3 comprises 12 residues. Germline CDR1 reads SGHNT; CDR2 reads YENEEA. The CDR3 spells CASSGPGYEQYF. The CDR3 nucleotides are TGTGCCAGCAGTGGACCGGGATACGAGCAGTACTTC.

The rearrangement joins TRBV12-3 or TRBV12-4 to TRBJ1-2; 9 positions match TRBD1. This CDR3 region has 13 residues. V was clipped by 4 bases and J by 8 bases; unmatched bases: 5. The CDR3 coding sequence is TGTGCCAGCAGTTGGGACAGGGCTGGGGGCTACACCTTC. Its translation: CASSWDRAGGYTF.

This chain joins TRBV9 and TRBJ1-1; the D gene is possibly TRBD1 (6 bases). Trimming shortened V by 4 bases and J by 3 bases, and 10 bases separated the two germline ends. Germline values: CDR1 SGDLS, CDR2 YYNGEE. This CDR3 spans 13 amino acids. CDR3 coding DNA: TGTGCCAGCAGCCCTACAGGGTACACTGAAGCTTTCTTT. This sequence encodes CASSPTGYTEAFF.

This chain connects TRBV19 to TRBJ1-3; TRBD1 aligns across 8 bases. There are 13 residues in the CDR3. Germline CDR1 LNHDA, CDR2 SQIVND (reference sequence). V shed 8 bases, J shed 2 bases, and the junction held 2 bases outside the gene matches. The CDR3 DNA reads TGTGCCAGTGACAGGGGTGCTGGAAACACCATATATTTT. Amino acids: CASDRGAGNTIYF.

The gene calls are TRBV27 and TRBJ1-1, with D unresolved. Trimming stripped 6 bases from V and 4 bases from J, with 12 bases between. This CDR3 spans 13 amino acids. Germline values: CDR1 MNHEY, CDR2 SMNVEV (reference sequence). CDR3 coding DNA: TGTGCCAGCAGCTCAGGATTTTTCACTGAAGCTTTCTTT. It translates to CASSSGFFTEAFF.

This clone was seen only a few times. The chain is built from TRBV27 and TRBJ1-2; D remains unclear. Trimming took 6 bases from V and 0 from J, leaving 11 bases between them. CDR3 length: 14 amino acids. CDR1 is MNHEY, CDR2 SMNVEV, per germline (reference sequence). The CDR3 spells CASSSSGTNYGYTF. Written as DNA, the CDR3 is TGTGCCAGCAGCTCTTCCGGGACTAACTATGGCTACACCTTC.